What follows describes a single T cell receptor (beta chain). Its target is unknown. These data originate in a study of cytomegalovirus exposure and HLA in healthy donors. Donors came from a validation cohort of over a hundred subjects, distinct from the first 666-subject cohort. J gave up 4 bases and V 4 bases, and 8 bases lay outside the gene matches. The germline gives CDR1 GTSNPN, CDR2 SVGIG (reference sequence). The CDR3 contains 14 residues. Findings and caveats of the study: The study put 150 to 200 TCR beta chains on its list as cytomegalovirus-associated. Rare TCR sequences predominated, though certain public TCRs were found in many donors. The classifier was said to identify cytomegalovirus status with high specificity and sensitivity.

The assay was immunoSEQ multiplex PCR, and TCRdb's table has in-frame clones only and misses some. The sample consists of under 350,000 clones, 80% to 90% of them appearing once. The clonotype was recovered from a woman younger than 35 in good health and CMV-seronegative. Sequences were obtained from PBMCs. The rearrangement uses TRBV30 and TRBJ2-7; 9 nucleotides line up with TRBD2. CDR3 sequence: CAWKTSGPLYEQYF. The DNA of the CDR3 is TGTGCCTGGAAGACTAGCGGACCCCTATACGAGCAGTACTTC.